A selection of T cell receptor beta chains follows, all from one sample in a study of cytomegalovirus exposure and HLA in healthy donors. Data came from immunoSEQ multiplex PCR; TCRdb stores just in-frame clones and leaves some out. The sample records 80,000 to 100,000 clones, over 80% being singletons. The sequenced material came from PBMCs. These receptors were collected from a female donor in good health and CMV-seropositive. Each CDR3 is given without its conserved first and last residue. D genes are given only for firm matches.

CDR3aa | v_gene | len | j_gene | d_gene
ATSLGALGGHAEAF | TRBV15 | 14 | TRBJ1-1 | -
AGEGLAGIRGELF | TRBV30 | 13 | TRBJ2-2 | TRBD2
ASSFGGWGGDEQY | TRBV7-9 | 13 | TRBJ2-7 | -
ASSWDSTRDGYT | TRBV28 | 12 | TRBJ1-2 | -
ASSEPYRGTEKLF | TRBV6-1 | 13 | TRBJ1-4 | TRBD1
ASSSPTGTYNEQF | TRBV5-1 | 13 | TRBJ2-1 | -
ASSYGTELNYGYT | TRBV6-5 | 13 | TRBJ1-2 | TRBD1
ASVAQGLSSYNEQF | TRBV28 | 14 | TRBJ2-1 | -
AWGPGASPTDTQY | TRBV30 | 13 | TRBJ2-3 | -
ASSLAGGYYEQF | TRBV6-5 | 12 | TRBJ2-1 | TRBD2
ASSSPGQGTPLH | TRBV11-2 | 12 | TRBJ1-6 | TRBD1
ASSFRTGNTGELF | TRBV9 | 13 | TRBJ2-2 | TRBD1
ASSATGAQPQH | TRBV19 | 11 | TRBJ1-5 | TRBD1
ASRQGYEQY | TRBV6-1 | 9 | TRBJ2-7 | -
ASSLVGGQGYGYT | TRBV5-4 | 13 | TRBJ1-2 | TRBD1
SVVGTSGPYEQY | TRBV29-1 | 12 | TRBJ2-7 | -
ASSFSGRSYEQY | TRBV19 | 12 | TRBJ2-7 | TRBD2
ASSPSRDNEQF | TRBV18 | 11 | TRBJ2-1 | -
ASSSTGQGAQDEQF | TRBV7-9 | 14 | TRBJ2-1 | TRBD1
ASSSRLAGSAEQF | TRBV9 | 13 | TRBJ2-1 | TRBD2
ASGTLGGWANVLT | TRBV5-4 | 13 | TRBJ2-6 | -
ASSVYGGRVGTDTQY | TRBV9 | 15 | TRBJ2-3 | TRBD2